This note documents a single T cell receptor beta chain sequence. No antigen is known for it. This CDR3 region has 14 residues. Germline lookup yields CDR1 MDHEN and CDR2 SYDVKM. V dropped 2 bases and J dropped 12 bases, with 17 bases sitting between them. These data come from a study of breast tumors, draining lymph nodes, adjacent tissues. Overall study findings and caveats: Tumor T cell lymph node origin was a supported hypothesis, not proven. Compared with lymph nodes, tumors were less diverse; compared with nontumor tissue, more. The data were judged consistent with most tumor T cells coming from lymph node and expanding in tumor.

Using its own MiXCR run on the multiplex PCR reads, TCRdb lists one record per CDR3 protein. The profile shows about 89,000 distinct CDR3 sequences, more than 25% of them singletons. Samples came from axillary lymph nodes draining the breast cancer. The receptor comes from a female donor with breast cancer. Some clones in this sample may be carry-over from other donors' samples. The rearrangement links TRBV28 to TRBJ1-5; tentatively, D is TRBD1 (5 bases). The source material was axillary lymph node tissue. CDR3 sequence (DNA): TGTGCCAGCAGTTTAGGGGCCGCCGGGGATCTCCAGCATTTT. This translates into CASSLGAAGDLQHF.